The TCR beta chain under discussion was sequenced for a study of T cells in Graves' hyperthyroidism and ophthalmopathy. Whole-study findings and limits: Blood samples included most of the expanded thyroid clonotypes exceeding 0.001. A model of 13 V-J pairs discriminated ophthalmopathy from stable hyperthyroidism.

Researchers amplified the TCR beta CDR3 regions from RNA transcripts. First-round RT-PCR with HTBI primers amplified the TCR CDR3 region. TCRdb recomputed calls from the multiplex PCR reads with MiXCR, one row per CDR3 protein. Seen here are hundreds of thousands of distinct CDR3 sequences, around 40% observed once, and the top ten hold roughly 30%. To note about this clonotype: Its antigen is currently unknown.

V lost 4 bases, J lost 8 bases, and 18 bases lay in between. From germline, CDR1 is SGDLS and CDR2 YYNGEE. The CDR3 extends over 14 amino acids. Stable Graves' hyperthyroidism denoted no ophthalmopathy progression over 18 months. The clonotype comes from a woman aged 40 to 50 with Graves' hyperthyroidism. The V call is TRBV9, the J call TRBJ1-2; weak D call: TRBD1 (5 bases). The sample consisted of blood. The CDR3 here is CASSFQGGARGYTF. DNA of the CDR3: TGTGCCAGCAGCTTCCAGGGCGGGGCTCGCGGCTACACCTTC. Together with reference TRBV9 and TRBJ1-2, the CDR3 gives the full variable domain: DSGVTQTPKHLITATGQRVTLRCSPRSGDLSVYWYQQSLDQGLQFLIQYYNGEERAKGNILERFSAQQFPDLHSELNLSSLELGDSALYFCASSFQGGARGYTFGSGTRLTVV.